This T cell receptor beta chain was sequenced during a study of OX40 agonist ivuxolimab in advanced cancers. Study in general: Males comprised about 84% of the group, whose mean age was roughly 64 years (range about 23 to 80).

Sequenced by immunoSEQ multiplex PCR; TCRdb stores in-frame clones only, minus some. The table includes 40,000 to 50,000 clones, about 83% detected once. The V gene's germline CDR1 is MNHNY and CDR2 SVGAGI (reference sequence). Trimming removed 5 bases at V and 0 bases at J, with 14 bases between. The CDR3 loop spans 16 amino acids. This clonotype originated in an adult with an advanced solid tumor such as melanoma, head and neck, liver or kidney cancer. Sample: CD4+ or CD8+ T cells sorted from blood, taken in a trial of the OX40 agonist ivuxolimab. The genes are TRBV6-6 and TRBJ1-5; TRBD1 might be the D (6 bases). CDR3 DNA sequence: TGTGCCAGCAGTCGACGACAGGCCGATAGCAATCAGCCCCAGCATTTT. This sequence encodes CASSRRQADSNQPQHF.